This paragraph covers one T cell receptor beta chain sequence. Antigen: not known. The data originate from a study of response to subunit inactivated influenza vaccine. Study-wide results and limits: The authors put forward the suggestion that each seasonal influenza vaccination may bring in only a limited number of new T cells.

TCRdb used MiXCR to reprocess the RT-PCR reads, holding one entry per CDR3 protein. The sample gives fewer than 700,000 distinct CDR3 sequences, approximately 13% of which show up once; around 13% is in the top ten. The V and J ends lost 7 bases and 4 bases respectively, with 19 bases between them. Per the germline V gene, CDR1 is MNHEY and CDR2 is SMNVEV (reference sequence). The CDR3 covers 15 residues. This sequence was found in a man aged 50 to 59 who received an inactivated influenza vaccine. The sample in question was PBMCs from blood, obtained roughly 46 days after vaccination. The chain couples TRBV27 to TRBJ1-2; D is uncertain. For the CDR3, the DNA is TGTGCCAGCAAAGGACTCGCCGGGTCACGCTATGGCTACACCTTC. Its protein product is CASKGLAGSRYGYTF.